The 32 T cell receptor beta chains presented below share a single source sample, sequenced in a study of T cells in Graves' hyperthyroidism and ophthalmopathy. What was amplified from RNA transcripts were TCR beta CDR3 regions. HTBI primers were used for first-round RT-PCR of the TCR CDR3. Via MiXCR, TCRdb re-called the multiplex PCR reads, giving one row per CDR3 protein. The sample has around 690,000 distinct CDR3 sequences, roughly 17% seen once. Material: blood. All receptors derive from a man aged 50 or older with Graves' hyperthyroidism.

The chain uses TRBV12-3 or TRBV12-4 and TRBJ1-1; perhaps TRBD1 as D (5 bases). V shed 6 bases and J shed 4 bases, with 12 bases lying between them. The length of the CDR3 is 13 residues. Written as DNA, the CDR3 is TGTGCCAGCAGACAGGCGGGGGGCACTGAAGCTTTCTTT. It translates to CASRQAGGTEAFF.

This clonotype occurred many times. The chain combines TRBV10-2 with TRBJ1-1; D perhaps matches TRBD1 (5 bases). The CDR3 runs 13 residues. The V gene's germline CDR1 is WSHSY and CDR2 SAAADI. V lost 0 bases to trimming and J lost 6 bases, with 8 bases between them. CDR3: CASSESGLPEAFF. The CDR3 DNA is TGCGCCAGCAGTGAGTCGGGGCTGCCTGAAGCTTTCTTT.

This clonotype showed up many times. V and J are TRBV12-3 or TRBV12-4 and TRBJ2-5, with 13 bases identical to TRBD2. The CDR3 extends over 19 amino acids. J gave up 2 bases and V 6 bases, and 15 bases lay outside the gene matches. The CDR3 coding sequence is TGTGCCAGCAGCCCGGCCGGGACTAGCGGGATCCTGGGGCAAGAGACCCAGTACTTC. It encodes CASSPAGTSGILGQETQYF.

This clonotype has ten or more counts. This chain joins TRBV6-1 and TRBJ1-2, with D perhaps matching TRBD1 (5 bases). The V end was cut by 7 bases, the J end by 3 bases, with 12 bases between. The CDR3 spans 13 residues. The V gene's germline CDR1 is MNHNS and CDR2 SASEGT. This CDR3 reads CASKQRGYYGYTF. Written as DNA, the CDR3 is TGTGCCAGCAAACAGAGGGGATACTATGGCTACACCTTC.

This clonotype was detected many times. This rearrangement joins TRBV7-9 to TRBJ2-5; D not certain. V was pared by 5 bases and J by 5 bases, with 12 bases between. The CDR3 is 13 residues long. Germline-derived CDR1 and CDR2 are SEHNR and FQNEAQ (reference sequence). The CDR3 loop reads CASSIGLIETQYF. The CDR3 region has the DNA TGTGCCAGCAGCATAGGGTTGATTGAGACCCAGTACTTC. Using reference TRBV7-9 and TRBJ2-5 for the parts outside the CDR3, the full variable domain is DTGVSQNPRHKITKRGQNVTFRCDPISEHNRLYWYRQTLGQGPEFLTYFQNEAQLEKSRLLSDRFSAERPKGSFSTLEIQRTEQGDSAMYLCASSIGLIETQYFGPGTRLLVL.

At least ten counts were recorded for this clonotype. This chain uses TRBV5-1 with TRBJ2-5; D remains ambiguous. Germline CDR1 and CDR2: SGHRS and YFSETQ. This CDR3 contains 14 residues. Trimming removed 0 bases from V and 3 bases from J, with 9 bases in between. The CDR3 DNA reads as TGCGCCAGCAGCTTGGGACATCAGAAAGAGACCCAGTACTTC. It codes for CASSLGHQKETQYF.

For this clonotype: One end of the junction varies from germline; a read error may be responsible. This sequence joins TRBV25-1 and TRBJ2-2; D is perhaps TRBD1 or TRBD2 (6 bases each). The CDR3 totals 16 residues. Germline loops: CDR1 MGHDK, CDR2 SYGVNS. The CDR3 DNA follows: TGTGCCAGCAGTCCCCGGGACTCCGGGGGCACCGGGGAGCTGGTTTTT. It specifies CASSPRDSGGTGELVF.

V and J are TRBV10-3 and TRBJ1-5; a weak D match, TRBD1 (6 bases). Trimming left V 4 bases short and J 2 bases short, with 15 bases between. The CDR3 length is 16 residues. Germline V gene data show CDR1 as ENHRY and CDR2 as SYGVKD. CDR3 nucleotides: TGTGCCATCAGTGGGGGAGGGGGTGAGGGCAATCAGCCCCAGCATTTT. It translates to CAISGGGGEGNQPQHF.

At least ten counts were recorded for this clonotype. The rearrangement uses TRBV10-3 and TRBJ1-2; 9 nucleotides align to TRBD1. This CDR3 is 18 amino acids long. V was pared by 2 bases and J by 0 bases, with 10 bases of the junction left unmatched. Germline loops: CDR1 ENHRY, CDR2 SYGVKD. The CDR3 DNA reads as TGTGCCATCAGTGAGGGACAGGGGCAGGGGGCTTCTAACTATGGCTACACCTTC. Protein product: CAISEGQGQGASNYGYTF.

This clonotype showed up just once. The chain uses TRBV5-1 and TRBJ2-3; D is perhaps TRBD2 (7 bases). CDR1 is SGHRS, CDR2 YFSETQ, per germline. This CDR3 region has 16 residues. The V and J ends lost 4 bases and 7 bases respectively, with 22 bases between them. The DNA for the CDR3 is TGCGCCAGCAGCCAAGGACTTGCCAGCGGGGACAATACGCAGTATTTT. It translates to CASSQGLASGDNTQYF.

This clonotype was seen a single time. A much larger clone lies one base from this, so it may be a read error. The chain carries TRBV27 and TRBJ2-1, with 9 bases matching TRBD2. There are 16 residues in the CDR3. V was clipped by 7 bases and J by 3 bases; unmatched bases: 10. Per the germline V gene, CDR1 is MNHEY and CDR2 is SMNVEV (reference sequence). CDR3 region: CASIPLSGSSYNEQFF. CDR3 DNA: TGTGCCAGCATTCCACTTAGCGGGAGTAGCTACAATGAGCAGTTCTTC.

The chain recombines TRBV20-1 with TRBJ2-7, with TRBD1 identical over 11 bases. This CDR3 region has 15 residues. The germline gives CDR1 DFQATT, CDR2 SNEGSKA (reference sequence). Trimming at V came to 0 bases and at J to 7 bases, leaving 8 bases not matched to a gene. The DNA for the CDR3 is TGCAGTGCTAGAGAGGACAGGGGGCTAATTTGGGAGCAGTACTTC. Translated: CSAREDRGLIWEQYF.

The chain employs TRBV14 and TRBJ1-4, with 9 bases that match TRBD1. Germline V gene data show CDR1 as SGHDN and CDR2 as FVKESK. This CDR3 comprises 16 residues. After removal of 3 bases from V and 5 bases from J, the junction contained 7 bases not matched to a gene. CDR3 bases: TGTGCCAGCAGCCAGAACGGACAGGGGCCGAATGAAAAACTGTTTTTT. Encoded protein: CASSQNGQGPNEKLFF.

In its sample, this clonotype was seen a few times. A much larger clone is a single base away; this may be a read error. This rearrangement joins TRBV2 to TRBJ2-1; TRBD2 agrees at 7 bases. Germline V gene lookup returns CDR1 SNHLY and CDR2 FYNNEI. The CDR3 extends over 15 amino acids. The ends lost 10 bases at V and 10 bases at J; junction bases unmatched: 19. In nucleotides, the CDR3 is TGTGCCATCCATACTAGCGCTCACAACGGGCGGGAGCAGTTCTTC. Translating it yields CAIHTSAHNGREQFF. Based on the CDR3 plus reference TRBV2 and TRBJ2-1, the full variable domain is EPEVTQTPSHQVTQMGQEVILRCVPISNHLYFYWYRQILGQKVEFLVSFYNNEISEKSEIFDDQFSVERPDGSNFTLKIRSTKLEDSAMYFCAIHTSAHNGREQFFGPGTRLTVL.

This clonotype has a count of ten or more. The V and J genes are TRBV6-1 and TRBJ1-6; D possibly corresponds to TRBD1 (5 bases). Trimming cost V 7 bases and J 6 bases, with 19 bases left between them. CDR1 MNHNS and CDR2 SASEGT come from the germline V gene. This CDR3 has 16 amino acids. CDR3 nucleotide sequence: TGTGCCAGCACCGCGGGGCCCGCGGGGCCTAATTCACCCCTCCACTTT. Translating gives CASTAGPAGPNSPLHF.

This clonotype has ten or more counts. The chain has TRBV2 and TRBJ2-1, with D unclear. V was trimmed by 5 bases and J by 0 bases, leaving 14 bases between them. Germline assignment: CDR1 SNHLY and CDR2 FYNNEI. The CDR3 runs 16 residues. In DNA, the CDR3 is TGTGCCAGCAGTTTTATGGGGTCCAGCTCCTACAATGAGCAGTTCTTC. Its protein product is CASSFMGSSSYNEQFF.

A few counts support this clonotype. V is TRBV11-2 and J is TRBJ2-1, with D possibly matching TRBD2 (6 bases). The CDR3 totals 15 residues. Germline CDR1 is SGHAT and CDR2 is FQNNGV. Trimming removed 5 bases from V and 1 base from J, with 12 bases in between. Here the CDR3 reads CASSRTTRSYNEQFF. In nucleotides, the CDR3 is TGTGCCAGCAGCCGGACTACGCGGTCCTACAATGAGCAGTTCTTC.

Concerning this clonotype itself: With a much larger clone just one base away, this may be a read error. The V gene is TRBV20-1, the J gene TRBJ2-1, with 9 bases aligning to TRBD2. CDR1 and CDR2 from the germline V gene are DFQATT and SNEGSKA (reference sequence). The CDR3 contains 13 residues. In DNA form, the CDR3 reads TGCAGGGCTAGCGGGACATACTACAATGAGCAGTTCTTC. Translating gives CRASGTYYNEQFF.

There are many counts of this clonotype. V and J are TRBV19 and TRBJ1-1; 9 bases line up with TRBD1. The V gene's germline CDR1 is LNHDA and CDR2 SQIVND (reference sequence). The CDR3 extends over 16 amino acids. Trimming cost V 6 bases and J 4 bases; bases outside gene matches: 12. The CDR3: CASSHLSGTGRTEAFF. DNA of the CDR3: TGTGCCAGTAGCCACCTTTCCGGGACAGGGCGCACTGAAGCTTTCTTT. Full variable domain (remainder filled in from reference TRBV19 and TRBJ1-1): DGGITQSPKYLFRKEGQNVTLSCEQNLNHDAMYWYRQDPGQGLRLIYYSQIVNDFQKGDIAEGYSVSREKKESFPLTVTSAQKNPTAFYLCASSHLSGTGRTEAFFGQGTRLTVV.

The chain has TRBV29-1 and TRBJ2-3; no firm D call. Per the germline V gene, CDR1 is SQVTM and CDR2 is ANQGSEA. The CDR3 is made up of 12 amino acids. Trimming removed 2 bases at V and 4 bases at J, with 7 bases between. CDR3 coding DNA: TGCAGCGTTGAACAGAGGTCAGATACGCAGTATTTT. Residues: CSVEQRSDTQYF.

The chain uses TRBV6-5 and TRBJ1-2, with D unclear. The CDR3 has 13 residues. The germline V gene encodes CDR1 MNHEY and CDR2 SVGAGI. Trimming pared 2 bases from V and 2 bases from J, leaving 6 bases between. CDR3 bases: TGTGCCAGCAGTTACGTCTGGAACTATGGCTACACCTTC. Translated: CASSYVWNYGYTF.

This clonotype was picked up a small number of times. The chain uses TRBV5-4 and TRBJ2-4, with TRBD1 identical over 7 bases. The CDR3 length is 13 residues. The J segment lost 8 bases and the V segment lost 4 bases, leaving 6 bases of the junction unmatched. Germline CDR1 SGHNT, CDR2 YYREEE (reference sequence). The CDR3 here is CASSTDRVHIQYF. CDR3 bases: TGTGCCAGCAGCACCGACAGGGTGCACATTCAGTACTTC.

The sample holds many counts of this clonotype. The J gene is TRBJ1-5, the V gene TRBV5-1; 8 bases are a match to TRBD1. The CDR3 length is 17 residues. Germline V gene sequence: CDR1 SGHRS, CDR2 YFSETQ. V lost 4 bases and J lost 0; bases outside the gene matches: 9. DNA for the CDR3: TGCGCCAGCAGCCCAGGACAGGGCCTCCTTAGCAATCAGCCCCAGCATTTT. Translating gives CASSPGQGLLSNQPQHF. Supplemented by reference TRBV5-1 and TRBJ1-5, the full variable domain reads KAGVTQTPRYLIKTRGQQVTLSCSPISGHRSVSWYQQTPGQGLQFLFEYFSETQRNKGNFPGRFSGRQFSNSRSEMNVSTLELGDSALYLCASSPGQGLLSNQPQHFGDGTRLSIL.

The CDR3 spells CASSLTSGSVMNEQYF. CDR3 DNA: TGTGCCAGCAGCCTTACTAGCGGGAGCGTTATGAACGAGCAGTACTTC. The chain is built from TRBV7-9 and TRBJ2-7; 11 bases match TRBD2. The CDR3 length is 16 residues. Germline trimming cut 5 bases from V and 5 bases from J; bases unmatched to any gene: 11. CDR1 and CDR2 from the germline V gene are SEHNR and FQNEAQ (reference sequence).

This clonotype has only a few counts. This chain connects TRBV30 to TRBJ1-2; possibly TRBD1 for D (6 bases). CDR1 and CDR2 (germline): GTSNPN, SVGIG (reference sequence). Trimming took 2 bases from V and 4 from J, leaving 11 bases between them. The CDR3 covers 13 residues. CDR3 amino acids: CAWSLNRAYGYTF. The DNA of the CDR3 is TGTGCCTGGAGTCTCAACAGGGCCTATGGCTACACCTTC.

The chain joins TRBV4-1 to TRBJ2-1; perhaps D is TRBD1 or TRBD2 (5 bases each). The germline CDR1 and CDR2 sequences are MGHRA and YSYEKL. The CDR3 spans 15 residues. Trimming left V 4 bases short and J 4 bases short, with 14 bases between. The chain's CDR3 is CASSLIRDRYNEQFF. The CDR3 region has the DNA TGCGCCAGCAGCCTAATCCGGGACCGTTACAATGAGCAGTTCTTC.

In this sample, this clonotype turned up many times. The V call is TRBV28, the J call TRBJ1-1, with D possibly being TRBD1 (6 bases). Deletions cut 3 bases from V and 11 bases from J, with 13 bases between. This CDR3 is 12 amino acids long. CDR1 and CDR2 (germline): MDHEN, SYDVKM. The CDR3 sequence: CASSFGNRDAFF. The DNA for the CDR3 is TGTGCCAGCAGTTTTGGGAACAGGGACGCTTTCTTT.

The CDR3 protein is CASKWTLQETQYF. The DNA of the CDR3 is TGTGCCAGCAAATGGACTTTACAAGAGACCCAGTACTTC. The rearrangement uses TRBV6-1 and TRBJ2-5; weak D call: TRBD2 (5 bases). Deletions cut 7 bases from V and 2 bases from J, with 11 bases between. The CDR3 is 13 amino acids. Germline V gene sequence: CDR1 MNHNS, CDR2 SASEGT.

At least ten counts were recorded for this clonotype. This chain joins TRBV28 and TRBJ1-1; D uncertain. Germline V gene sequence: CDR1 MDHEN, CDR2 SYDVKM. This CDR3 is 11 amino acids long. V was cut by 10 bases and J by 9 bases, with 15 bases left in between. The CDR3 sequence is CATRPASQAFF. CDR3 coding DNA: TGTGCCACGCGGCCGGCGAGCCAAGCTTTCTTT.

The CDR3 loop is CASSVTDRLAKNIQYF. The CDR3 DNA is TGTGCCAGCTCTGTCACTGACAGGCTAGCCAAAAACATTCAGTACTTC. V and J are TRBV28 and TRBJ2-4, with a weak D call TRBD1 (6 bases). CDR3 length: 16 residues. The germline V gene encodes CDR1 MDHEN and CDR2 SYDVKM. With 8 bases removed from V and 0 bases from J, the gap between germline ends came to 17 bases.

The V and J genes are TRBV28 and TRBJ2-7, with 7 bases matching TRBD2. Unmatched junction bases numbered 7, after V lost 6 bases and J lost 2 bases. The CDR3 has 14 residues. Germline V gene data show CDR1 as MDHEN and CDR2 as SYDVKM. The CDR3 DNA reads TGTGCCAGCAGAAATACCGGGGGGACCTACGAGCAGTACTTC. Translation: CASRNTGGTYEQYF.

This clonotype was seen at least ten times. The V and J genes are TRBV12-3 or TRBV12-4 and TRBJ1-2; D uncertain. V was shortened by 6 bases and J by 8 bases, with 19 bases between the two germline ends. The CDR3 is 14 amino acids. Here the CDR3 reads CASSLPPGVKGYTF. The CDR3 nucleotides are TGTGCCAGCAGCCTACCACCGGGAGTCAAGGGCTACACCTTC.